The entry below gives a single TCR beta chain sequence along with its context. Its target is not known. This CDR3 contains 14 residues. The sample comes from a study of T cells expressing NK-cell markers. Across the whole study: The TCR beta repertoires originated in sorted CD3+CD56+NKG2C+, CD3+CD56+NKG2C- and CD3+CD56-NKG2C+ T cells. Notes on the study in general: It remained uncertain whether the expanded NKG2C+ T cell clones were specific for HCMV antigens. In about six donors, dominant CD3+CD56+NKG2C+ clones formed about 1.0-8% of CD8+ cells. Dominance of the CD3+CD56-NKG2C+ fraction by these clonotypes also held in a handful of donors.

Reprocessing the 5' RACE reads, TCRdb reports a single entry for every CDR3 protein and omits DNA. This table holds about 550,000 distinct CDR3 sequences. The chain joins TRBV12-3 or TRBV12-4 to TRBJ2-7; with no DNA, the TCRdb D assignment of TRBD2 cannot be verified. What was sequenced was blood T cells: a sorted CD56 or NKG2C T cell subset, CD4+ or CD8+ T cells, or bulk PBMC T cells (not recorded which). The receptor's source is a man aged 18-30 years in good health. CDR3 protein: CASSPLEGLGEQYF.